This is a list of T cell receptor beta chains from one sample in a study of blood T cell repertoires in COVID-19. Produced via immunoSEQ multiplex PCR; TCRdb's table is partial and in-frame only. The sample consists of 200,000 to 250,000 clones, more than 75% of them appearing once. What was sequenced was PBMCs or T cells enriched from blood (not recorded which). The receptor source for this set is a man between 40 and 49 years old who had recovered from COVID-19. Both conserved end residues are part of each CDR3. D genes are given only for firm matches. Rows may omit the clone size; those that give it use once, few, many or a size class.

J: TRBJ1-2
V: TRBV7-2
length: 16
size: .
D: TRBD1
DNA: TGTGCCAGCAGCTTAGCGGTCGGGACAGGGGGGGATGGCTACACCTTC
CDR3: CASSLAVGTGGDGYTF

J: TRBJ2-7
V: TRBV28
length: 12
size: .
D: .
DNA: TGTGCCAGCGAGGACGGGGGCTACGAGCAGTACTTC
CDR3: CASEDGGYEQYF

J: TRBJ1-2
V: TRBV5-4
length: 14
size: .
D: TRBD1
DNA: TGTGCCAGCAGCTTAATGGCAGGGGGAGATGGCTACACCTTC
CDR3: CASSLMAGGDGYTF

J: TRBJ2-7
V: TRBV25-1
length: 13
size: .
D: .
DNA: TGTGCCAGCAGTGAATTCGGGGTAGAGGAGCAGTACTTC
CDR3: CASSEFGVEEQYF

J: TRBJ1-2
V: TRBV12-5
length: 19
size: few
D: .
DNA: TGTGCTAGTGGTTTGTGTCCGGAGCGGGAGCCGTTAAAATGTAGAGGCTACACCTTC
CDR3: CASGLCPEREPLKCRGYTF

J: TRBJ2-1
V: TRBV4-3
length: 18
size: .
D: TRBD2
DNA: TGCGCCAGCAGCCGACTAGCGGGGGAATCCGTCTCCTACAATGAGCAGTTCTTC
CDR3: CASSRLAGESVSYNEQFF

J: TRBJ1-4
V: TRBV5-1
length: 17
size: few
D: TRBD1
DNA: TGCGCCAGCAGCGAGACAGGGAGGAGGGCAACTAATGAAAAACTGTTTTTT
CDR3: CASSETGRRATNEKLFF

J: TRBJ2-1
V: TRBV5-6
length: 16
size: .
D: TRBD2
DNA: TGTGCCAGCAGCTTGGCCGGGACTAGCGGTTACAATGAGCAGTTCTTC
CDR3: CASSLAGTSGYNEQFF

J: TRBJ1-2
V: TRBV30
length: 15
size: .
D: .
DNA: TGTGCCTGGAGTGTATTAGGGGCCTGGTACTATGGCTACACCTTC
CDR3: CAWSVLGAWYYGYTF

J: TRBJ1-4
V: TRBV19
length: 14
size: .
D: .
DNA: TGTGCCAGTAGTACAGGGGCCACTAATGAAAAACTGTTTTTT
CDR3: CASSTGATNEKLFF

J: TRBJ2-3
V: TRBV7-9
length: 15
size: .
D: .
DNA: TGTGCCAGCAGCTTAGAGTACAGGGTCACAGATACGCAGTATTTT
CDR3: CASSLEYRVTDTQYF